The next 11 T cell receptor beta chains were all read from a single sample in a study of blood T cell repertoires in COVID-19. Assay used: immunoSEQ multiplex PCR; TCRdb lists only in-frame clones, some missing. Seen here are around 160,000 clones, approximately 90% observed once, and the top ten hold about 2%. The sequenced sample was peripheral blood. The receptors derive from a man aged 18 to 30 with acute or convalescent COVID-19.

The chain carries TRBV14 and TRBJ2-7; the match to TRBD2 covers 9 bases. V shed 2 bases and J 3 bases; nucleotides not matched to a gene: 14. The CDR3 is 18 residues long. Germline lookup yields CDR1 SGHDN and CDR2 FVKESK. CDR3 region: CASSQRPLRGGIFYEQYF. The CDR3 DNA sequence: TGTGCCAGCAGCCAAAGGCCCTTGCGGGGGGGTATCTTCTACGAGCAGTACTTC.

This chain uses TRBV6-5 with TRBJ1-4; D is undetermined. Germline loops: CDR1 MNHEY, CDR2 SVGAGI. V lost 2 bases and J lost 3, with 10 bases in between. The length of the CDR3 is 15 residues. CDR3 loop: CASSYGGSPNEKLFF. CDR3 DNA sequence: TGTGCCAGCAGTTACGGCGGGAGCCCTAATGAAAAACTGTTTTTT.

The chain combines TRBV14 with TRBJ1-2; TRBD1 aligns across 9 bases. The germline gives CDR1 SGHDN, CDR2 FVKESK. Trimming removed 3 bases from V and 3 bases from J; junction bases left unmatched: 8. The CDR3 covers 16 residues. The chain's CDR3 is CASSHRTGAADYGYTF. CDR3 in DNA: TGTGCCAGCAGCCACAGGACAGGGGCCGCTGACTATGGCTACACCTTC.

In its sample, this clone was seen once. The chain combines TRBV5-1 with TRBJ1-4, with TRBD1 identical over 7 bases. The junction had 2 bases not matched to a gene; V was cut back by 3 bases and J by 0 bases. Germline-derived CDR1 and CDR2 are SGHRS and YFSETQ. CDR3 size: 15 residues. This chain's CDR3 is CASSSGTATNEKLFF. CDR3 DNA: TGCGCCAGCAGCTCCGGGACAGCAACTAATGAAAAACTGTTTTTT.

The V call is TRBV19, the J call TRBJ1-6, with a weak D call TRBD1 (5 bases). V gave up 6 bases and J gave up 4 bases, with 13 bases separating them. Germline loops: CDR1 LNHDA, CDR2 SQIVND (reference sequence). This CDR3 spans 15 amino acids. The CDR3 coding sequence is TGTGCCAGTAGGGTGAGACAGACGTATAATTCACCCCTCCACTTT. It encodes CASRVRQTYNSPLHF.

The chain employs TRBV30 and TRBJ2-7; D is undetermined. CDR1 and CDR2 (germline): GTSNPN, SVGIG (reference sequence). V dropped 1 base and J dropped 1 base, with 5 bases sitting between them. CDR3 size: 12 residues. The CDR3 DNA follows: TGTGCCTGGAGTGCAGGTTCCTACGAGCAGTACTTC. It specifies CAWSAGSYEQYF.

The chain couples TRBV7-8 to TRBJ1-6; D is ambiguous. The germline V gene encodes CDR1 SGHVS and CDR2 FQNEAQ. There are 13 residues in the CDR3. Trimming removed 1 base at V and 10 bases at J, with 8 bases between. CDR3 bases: TGTGCCAGCAGCTTAGTTGCGGGGTCACCCCTCCACTTT. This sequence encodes CASSLVAGSPLHF.

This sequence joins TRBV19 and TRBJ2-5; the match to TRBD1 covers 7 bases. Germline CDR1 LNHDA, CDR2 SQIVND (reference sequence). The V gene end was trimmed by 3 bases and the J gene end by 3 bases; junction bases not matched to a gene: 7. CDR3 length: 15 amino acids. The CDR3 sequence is CASSILSGGKETQYF. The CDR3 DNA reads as TGTGCCAGTAGTATCTTATCAGGGGGTAAAGAGACCCAGTACTTC.

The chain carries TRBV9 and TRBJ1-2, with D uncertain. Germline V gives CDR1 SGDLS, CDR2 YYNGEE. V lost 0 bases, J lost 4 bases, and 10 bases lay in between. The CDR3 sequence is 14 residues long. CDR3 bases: TGTGCCAGCAGCGTAGTTGGCAGTTCCTATGGCTACACCTTC. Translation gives CASSVVGSSYGYTF.

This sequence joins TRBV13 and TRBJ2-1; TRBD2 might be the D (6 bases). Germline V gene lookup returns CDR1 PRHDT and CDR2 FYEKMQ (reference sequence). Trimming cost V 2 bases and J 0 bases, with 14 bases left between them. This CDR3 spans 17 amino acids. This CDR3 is CASSLYRGAVSYNEQFF. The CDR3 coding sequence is TGTGCCAGCAGCTTATATCGCGGGGCCGTCTCCTACAATGAGCAGTTCTTC.

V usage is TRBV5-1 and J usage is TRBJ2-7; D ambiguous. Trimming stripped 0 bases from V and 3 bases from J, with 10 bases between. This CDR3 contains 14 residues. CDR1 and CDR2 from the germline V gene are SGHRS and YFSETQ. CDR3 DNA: TGCGCCAGCAGCTTGGAGGCGACACACTACGAGCAGTACTTC. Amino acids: CASSLEATHYEQYF.